The present entry profiles one T cell receptor (beta chain) with its context. Extraction of RNA together with DNA used 20-30 mg of unsorted bulk tissue. This record belongs to a study of tumor-infiltrating lymphocytes in primary liver carcinoma. Germline CDR1 and CDR2: ENHRY and SYGVKD. The CDR3 covers 14 residues. Trimming removed 0 bases from V and 6 bases from J, with 12 bases in between. A constant-region primer primed TCR beta cDNA synthesis from about 530 ng of total RNA. Each TCR beta library was derived from three nested multiplex PCR rounds that employed slightly modified ARM-PCR. Use of TRBV1-TRBV30 forward primers with a C-beta reverse primer characterized the first two PCR rounds, which lasted 10 cycles each. TCRdb re-called the multiplex PCR reads with MiXCR, one entry per CDR3 protein. The data show approximately 120,000 distinct CDR3 sequences, under 65% seen once.

The sequence derives from a woman aged 55-75 years with primary liver carcinoma and hepatitis B virus infection. This chain joins TRBV10-3 and TRBJ2-7, with D tentatively TRBD1 or TRBD2 (5 bases each). The sample taken for sequencing was liver tumor tissue from sampling region 3. Subset reported: tumor region T3, left-lateral pole. The CDR3: CAISESPGLGEQYF. Written as DNA, the CDR3 is TGTGCCATCAGTGAGTCCCCGGGGCTAGGCGAGCAGTACTTC.